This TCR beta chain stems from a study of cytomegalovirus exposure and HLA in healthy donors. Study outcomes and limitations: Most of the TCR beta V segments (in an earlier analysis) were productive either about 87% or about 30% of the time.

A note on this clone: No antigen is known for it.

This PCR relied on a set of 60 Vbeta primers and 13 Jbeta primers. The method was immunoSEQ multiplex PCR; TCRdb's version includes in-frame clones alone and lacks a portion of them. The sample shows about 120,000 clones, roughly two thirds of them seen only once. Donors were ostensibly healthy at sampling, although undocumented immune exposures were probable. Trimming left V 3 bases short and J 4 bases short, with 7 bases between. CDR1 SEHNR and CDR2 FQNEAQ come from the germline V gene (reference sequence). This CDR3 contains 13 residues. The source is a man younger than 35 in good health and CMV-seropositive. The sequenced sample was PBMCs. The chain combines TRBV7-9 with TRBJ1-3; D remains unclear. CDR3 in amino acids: CASSFTQGNTIYF. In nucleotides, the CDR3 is TGTGCCAGCAGCTTTACACAGGGAAACACCATATATTTT.